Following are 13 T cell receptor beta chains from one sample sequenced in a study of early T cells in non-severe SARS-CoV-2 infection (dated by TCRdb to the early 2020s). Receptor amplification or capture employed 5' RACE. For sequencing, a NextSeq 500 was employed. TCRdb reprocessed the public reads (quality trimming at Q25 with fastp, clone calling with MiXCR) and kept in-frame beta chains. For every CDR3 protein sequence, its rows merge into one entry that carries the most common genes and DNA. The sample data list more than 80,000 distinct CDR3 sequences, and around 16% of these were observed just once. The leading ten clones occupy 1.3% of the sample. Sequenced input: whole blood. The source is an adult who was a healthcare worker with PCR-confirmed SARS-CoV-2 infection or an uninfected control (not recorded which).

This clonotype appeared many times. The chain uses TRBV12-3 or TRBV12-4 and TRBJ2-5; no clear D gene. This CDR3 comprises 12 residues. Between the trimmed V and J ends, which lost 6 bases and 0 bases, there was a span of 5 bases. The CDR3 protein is CASSHDQETQYF. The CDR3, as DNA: TGTGCCAGCAGCCACGACCAAGAGACCCAGTACTTC.

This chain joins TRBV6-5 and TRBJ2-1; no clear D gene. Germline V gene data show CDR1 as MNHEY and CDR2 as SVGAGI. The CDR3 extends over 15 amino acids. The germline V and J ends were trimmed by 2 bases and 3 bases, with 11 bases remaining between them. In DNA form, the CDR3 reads TGTGCCAGCAGTTACGGCTCAGGCCGCTACAATGAGCAGTTCTTC. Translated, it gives CASSYGSGRYNEQFF.

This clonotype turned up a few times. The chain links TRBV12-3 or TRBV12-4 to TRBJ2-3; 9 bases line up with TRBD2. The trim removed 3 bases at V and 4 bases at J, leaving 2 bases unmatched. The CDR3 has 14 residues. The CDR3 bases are TGTGCCAGCAGTTTTAGCGGGAGCGCAGATACGCAGTATTTT. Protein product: CASSFSGSADTQYF.

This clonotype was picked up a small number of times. CDR3 in amino acids: CASRRPGTSGTDTQYF. Here the CDR3 DNA reads TGTGCCAGCAGACGTCCCGGGACTAGCGGCACAGATACGCAGTATTTT. The rearrangement links TRBV27 to TRBJ2-3; 10 nucleotides agree with TRBD2. V trimming: 6 bases; J trimming: 1 base; junction bases outside the gene matches: 7. The V gene's germline CDR1 is MNHEY and CDR2 SMNVEV (reference sequence). The CDR3 spans 16 residues.

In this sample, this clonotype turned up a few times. CDR3 sequence reads: CASTISSGTGSYEQYF. The CDR3 DNA reads as TGTGCCAGCACCATATCATCCGGGACAGGGTCCTACGAGCAGTACTTC. The chain employs TRBV6-1 and TRBJ2-7; the match to TRBD1 covers 9 bases. J gave up 1 base and V 7 bases, and 11 bases lay outside the gene matches. Germline CDR1 reads MNHNS; CDR2 reads SASEGT. This CDR3 has 16 amino acids.

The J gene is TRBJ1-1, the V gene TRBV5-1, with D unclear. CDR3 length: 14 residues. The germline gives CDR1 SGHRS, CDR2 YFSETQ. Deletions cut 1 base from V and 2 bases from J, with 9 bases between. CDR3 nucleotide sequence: TGCGCCAGCAGCTTGCAGGTCTCCAACACTGAAGCTTTCTTT. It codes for CASSLQVSNTEAFF.

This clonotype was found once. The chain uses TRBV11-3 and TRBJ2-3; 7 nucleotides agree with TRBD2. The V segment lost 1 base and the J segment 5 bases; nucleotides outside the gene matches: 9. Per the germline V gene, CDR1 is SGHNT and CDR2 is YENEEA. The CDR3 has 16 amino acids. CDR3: CASSLGGGSVLDTQYF. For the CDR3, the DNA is TGTGCCAGCAGCTTAGGCGGCGGGAGCGTTTTAGATACGCAGTATTTT.

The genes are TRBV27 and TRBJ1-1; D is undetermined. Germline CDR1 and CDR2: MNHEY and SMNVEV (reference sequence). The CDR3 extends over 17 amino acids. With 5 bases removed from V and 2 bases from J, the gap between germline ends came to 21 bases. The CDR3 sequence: CASSRGKGQGINTEAFF. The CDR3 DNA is TGTGCCAGCAGTCGTGGCAAAGGCCAAGGGATAAACACTGAAGCTTTCTTT.

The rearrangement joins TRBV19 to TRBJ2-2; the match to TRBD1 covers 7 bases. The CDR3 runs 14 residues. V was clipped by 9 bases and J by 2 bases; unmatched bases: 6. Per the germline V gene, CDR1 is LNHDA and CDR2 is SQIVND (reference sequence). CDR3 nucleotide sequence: TGTGCCAGCAACAGGGGATCAAACACCGGGGAGCTGTTTTTT. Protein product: CASNRGSNTGELFF.

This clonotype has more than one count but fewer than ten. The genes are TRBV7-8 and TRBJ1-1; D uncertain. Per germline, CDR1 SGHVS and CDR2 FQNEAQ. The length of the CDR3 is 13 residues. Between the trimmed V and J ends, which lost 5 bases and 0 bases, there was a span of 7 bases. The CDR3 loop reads CASSKDVNTEAFF. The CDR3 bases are TGTGCCAGCAGCAAAGACGTGAACACTGAAGCTTTCTTT.

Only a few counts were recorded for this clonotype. The DNA of the CDR3 is TGTGCCAGTAGTATACGAAGCCAATGGACGGACGTCGGCAATCAGCCCCAGCATTTT. Amino acid sequence: CASSIRSQWTDVGNQPQHF. This chain uses TRBV19 with TRBJ1-5; D ambiguous. The V end lost 2 bases, the J end lost 2 bases, and 22 bases lay between the germline ends. Germline CDR1 LNHDA, CDR2 SQIVND (reference sequence). This CDR3 has 19 residues.

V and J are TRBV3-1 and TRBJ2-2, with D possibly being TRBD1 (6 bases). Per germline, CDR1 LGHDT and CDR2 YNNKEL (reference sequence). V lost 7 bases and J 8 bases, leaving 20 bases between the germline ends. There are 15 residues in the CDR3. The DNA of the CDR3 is TGTGCCAGCACTCGCGGGCCAGGGGAAATTGGGGAGCTGTTTTTT. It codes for CASTRGPGEIGELFF.

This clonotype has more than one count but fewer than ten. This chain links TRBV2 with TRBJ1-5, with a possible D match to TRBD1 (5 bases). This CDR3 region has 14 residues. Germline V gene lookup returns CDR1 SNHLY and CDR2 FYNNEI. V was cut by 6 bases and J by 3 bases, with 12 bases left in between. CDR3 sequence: CASRNGGINQPQHF. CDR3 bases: TGTGCCAGCAGGAATGGGGGGATCAATCAGCCCCAGCATTTT.